Following are 16 T cell receptor beta chains from one sample sequenced in a study of CD8+ T cells in alopecia areata. This sample's treatment: oral pan-JAK inhibitor, 5-10 mg twice daily. TCR sequencing used cDNA made by reverse transcription of extracted RNA. The protocol was immunoSEQ multiplex PCR, while the TCRdb copy is restricted to in-frame clones and leaves out a portion. In the table there are about 200,000 clones, roughly two fifths of which are singletons. The starting material was CD4+ T cells sorted from blood, obtained around week 30, from a patient treated with tofacitinib. The source of these receptors is a human donor with alopecia areata.

This clone was seen a single time. V gene TRBV5-1 combines with J gene TRBJ2-3; no reliable D call. Deletions cut 7 bases from V and 0 bases from J, with 12 bases between. The CDR3 totals 14 residues. In germline, CDR1 is SGHRS, CDR2 YFSETQ. Written as DNA, the CDR3 is TGCGCCAGCCATCCCGATACTAGCACAGATACGCAGTATTTT. Its protein product is CASHPDTSTDTQYF.

This clone was detected ten times or more. The chain recombines TRBV19 with TRBJ2-2; TRBD1 is a possible D gene (5 bases). The CDR3 loop spans 13 amino acids. The germline V gene encodes CDR1 LNHDA and CDR2 SQIVND (reference sequence). V lost 5 bases and J 3 bases, leaving 7 bases between the germline ends. This CDR3 reads CASSFRDTGELFF. The CDR3 DNA sequence: TGTGCCAGTAGTTTCAGGGACACCGGGGAGCTGTTTTTT.

The genes are TRBV7-9 and TRBJ1-2; 9 bases line up with TRBD1. CDR3 size: 15 residues. The junction had 9 bases not matched to a gene; V was cut back by 6 bases and J by 4 bases. Germline lookup yields CDR1 SEHNR and CDR2 FQNEAQ (reference sequence). The CDR3 loop is CASSSPGQGSYGYTF. For the CDR3, the DNA is TGTGCCAGCAGTTCACCGGGACAGGGTAGCTATGGCTACACCTTC.

There are a few counts of this clone. The rearrangement joins TRBV19 to TRBJ1-1; unclear D gene. V was cut by 11 bases and J by 1 base, with 14 bases left in between. The CDR3 has 13 residues. In germline, CDR1 is LNHDA, CDR2 SQIVND (reference sequence). The chain's CDR3 is CAARKGPNTEAFF. The CDR3, as DNA: TGTGCCGCCCGGAAGGGTCCGAACACTGAAGCTTTCTTT. The whole variable domain, filled in from reference TRBV19 and TRBJ1-1, reads DGGITQSPKYLFRKEGQNVTLSCEQNLNHDAMYWYRQDPGQGLRLIYYSQIVNDFQKGDIAEGYSVSREKKESFPLTVTSAQKNPTAFYLCAARKGPNTEAFFGQGTRLTVV.

The chain joins TRBV7-9 to TRBJ2-1; D remains unclear. V gave up 1 base and J gave up 8 bases, with 6 bases separating them. The CDR3 has 12 amino acids. Per the germline V gene, CDR1 is SEHNR and CDR2 is FQNEAQ (reference sequence). The DNA of the CDR3 is TGTGCCAGCAGCTTAGACAGATATGAGCAGTTCTTC. Encoded protein: CASSLDRYEQFF. Using reference TRBV7-9 and TRBJ2-1 for the parts outside the CDR3, the full variable domain is DTGVSQNPRHKITKRGQNVTFRCDPISEHNRLYWYRQTLGQGPEFLTYFQNEAQLEKSRLLSDRFSAERPKGSFSTLEIQRTEQGDSAMYLCASSLDRYEQFFGPGTRLTVL.

This clone has a handful of counts. The CDR3, as DNA: TGTGCCAGTAGTATTGCTGGGACAGGGGGAATGAACACTGAAGCTTTCTTT. Protein sequence: CASSIAGTGGMNTEAFF. V gene TRBV19 combines with J gene TRBJ1-1; 11 bases line up with TRBD1. This CDR3 comprises 17 residues. V trimming: 3 bases; J trimming: 0 bases; junction bases outside the gene matches: 6. The V gene's germline CDR1 is LNHDA and CDR2 SQIVND (reference sequence).

The V gene is TRBV2, the J gene TRBJ1-4; no definite D call. The CDR3 has 12 residues. Per the germline V gene, CDR1 is SNHLY and CDR2 is FYNNEI. The V gene lost 6 bases and the J gene lost 4 bases, with 6 bases spanning the gap. CDR3 protein: CASRRDNEKLFF. Written as DNA, the CDR3 is TGTGCCAGCAGGAGGGATAATGAAAAACTGTTTTTT.

J is TRBJ1-2 and V is TRBV5-1, with 7 nucleotides matching TRBD1. Germline V lookup: CDR1 SGHRS, CDR2 YFSETQ. The V gene end was trimmed by 2 bases and the J gene end by 6 bases; junction bases not matched to a gene: 4. The CDR3 runs to 13 residues. The DNA for the CDR3 is TGCGCCAGCAGCTTTCAGGGGGGCAATGGCTACACCTTC. This sequence encodes CASSFQGGNGYTF.

This chain connects TRBV4-1 to TRBJ2-6; D assignment may be TRBD1 or TRBD2 (5 bases each). Germline lookup yields CDR1 MGHRA and CDR2 YSYEKL. Trimming pared 5 bases from V and 1 base from J, leaving 12 bases between. CDR3 length: 16 amino acids. CDR3 nucleotide sequence: TGCGCCAGCAGCGAGGGTAGGGGATCTGGGGCCAACGTCCTGACTTTC. It yields the protein CASSEGRGSGANVLTF.

This chain links TRBV30 with TRBJ2-3; D is uncertain. Per germline, CDR1 GTSNPN and CDR2 SVGIG (reference sequence). The CDR3 runs to 14 residues. Trimming left V 0 bases short and J 2 bases short, with 9 bases between. The CDR3 loop reads CAWSVGQYTDTQYF. In nucleotides, the CDR3 is TGTGCCTGGAGTGTAGGGCAGTACACAGATACGCAGTATTTT.

The chain combines TRBV7-3 with TRBJ2-2; maybe TRBD2 (5 bases). The germline CDR1 and CDR2 sequences are SGHTA and FQGTGA. The CDR3 length is 18 residues. V lost 7 bases and J lost 2, with 23 bases in between. CDR3 protein: CASTMQPLRRENTGELFF. The CDR3, as DNA: TGTGCCAGCACCATGCAACCCTTACGACGGGAAAACACCGGGGAGCTGTTTTTT.

This clone was picked up a small number of times. This CDR3 is CAWTVPGWYSPLHF. The CDR3 DNA is TGTGCCTGGACTGTACCAGGGTGGTATTCACCCCTCCACTTT. The chain employs TRBV30 and TRBJ1-6; TRBD1 is a possible D gene (5 bases). V was pared by 4 bases and J by 8 bases, with 15 bases between. The CDR3 extends over 14 amino acids. Germline CDR1 and CDR2: GTSNPN and SVGIG (reference sequence).

The chain employs TRBV2 and TRBJ1-2; 11 nucleotides line up with TRBD1. The CDR3 length is 16 residues. Germline CDR1 SNHLY, CDR2 FYNNEI. With V trimmed by 4 bases and J by 4 bases, 8 bases remained unmatched. CDR3 sequence reads: CASSVSGTGGTYGYTF. CDR3 nucleotide sequence: TGTGCCAGCAGTGTATCGGGGACAGGGGGGACCTATGGCTACACCTTC.

The genes are TRBV28 and TRBJ2-1; the D call may be TRBD1 or TRBD2 (5 bases each). This CDR3 has 14 residues. Deletions cut 8 bases from V and 5 bases from J, with 16 bases between. The germline V gene has CDR1 MDHEN and CDR2 SYDVKM. CDR3 coding DNA: TGTGCCAGCTGGGGTGGGGGTACAAACAATGAGCAGTTCTTC. Protein: CASWGGGTNNEQFF. The full variable domain, completed using reference TRBV28 and TRBJ2-1, is DVKVTQSSRYLVKRTGEKVFLECVQDMDHENMFWYRQDPGLGLRLIYFSYDVKMKEKGDIPEGYSVSREKKERFSLILESASTNQTSMYLCASWGGGTNNEQFFGPGTRLTVL.

The CDR3 DNA is TGTGCCAGCAGCTTAGAAAGCCCGGTGGGAGTCCATGAGCAGTTCTTC. It yields the protein CASSLESPVGVHEQFF. V usage is TRBV7-9 and J usage is TRBJ2-1, with D perhaps TRBD2 (5 bases). CDR1 and CDR2 from the germline V gene are SEHNR and FQNEAQ (reference sequence). V lost 1 base, J lost 8 bases, and 18 bases lay in between. This CDR3 comprises 16 residues.

The chain links TRBV19 to TRBJ1-2; D is possibly TRBD1 (6 bases). V was pared by 5 bases and J by 2 bases, with 18 bases between. The CDR3 sequence is 16 residues long. Germline V gene data show CDR1 as LNHDA and CDR2 as SQIVND (reference sequence). The CDR3 region is CASSSQGQERNYGYTF. The CDR3 bases are TGTGCCAGTAGTTCCCAGGGACAAGAAAGAAACTATGGCTACACCTTC.